The 15 T cell receptor beta chains reported below all come from one sample, sequenced in a study of blood T cell repertoires in COVID-19. Here immunoSEQ multiplex PCR was the method, and the copy in TCRdb shows in-frame clones only, minus some. The profile shows about 46,000 clones, over 70% of them singletons. The sequenced material came from peripheral blood. These receptors were taken from a man in his fifties or sixties with acute or convalescent COVID-19.

V is TRBV3-1 (or the pseudogene TRBV3-2) and J is TRBJ1-4, with 8 bases identical to TRBD1. This CDR3 region has 18 residues. Germline lookup yields CDR1 LGHDT and CDR2 YNNKEL (reference sequence). The V segment lost 4 bases and the J segment 7 bases; nucleotides outside the gene matches: 17. Here the CDR3 DNA reads TGTGCCAGCAGCCGACAGGGGAAAGCAAGTAATAAGGGTGAAAAACTGTTTTTT. Translation: CASSRQGKASNKGEKLFF.

This sequence joins TRBV24-1 and TRBJ2-5; possible D gene TRBD2, 5 bases. The CDR3 runs 15 residues. CDR1 is KGHDR, CDR2 SFDVKD, per germline. Trimming removed 4 bases at V and 5 bases at J, with 16 bases between. The CDR3 DNA follows: TGTGCCACCAGTGAACCCCGAGGGTCGGGCGAGACCCAGTACTTC. Protein: CATSEPRGSGETQYF.

As DNA, the CDR3 is TGTGCCAGCAGCTTAGTAAGCGACTATGGCTACACCTTC. Translation: CASSLVSDYGYTF. The chain recombines TRBV11-1 with TRBJ1-2, with no clear D. Germline V gene sequence: CDR1 SGHAT, CDR2 FQDESV (reference sequence). The CDR3 is 13 amino acids. V dropped 1 base and J dropped 3 bases, with 6 bases sitting between them. Based on the CDR3 plus reference TRBV11-1 and TRBJ1-2, the full variable domain is EAEVAQSPRYKITEKSQAVAFWCDPISGHATLYWYRQILGQGPELLVQFQDESVVDDSQLPKDRFSAERLKGVDSTLKIQPAELGDSAMYLCASSLVSDYGYTFGSGTRLTVV.

This clone was found once. The rearrangement joins TRBV7-2 to TRBJ1-6; D unresolved. Germline V CDR1 and CDR2: SGHTA, FQGNSA. This CDR3 is built from 13 residues. The V end was cut by 4 bases, the J end by 7 bases, with 8 bases between. The CDR3 bases are TGTGCCAGCAGCTCCGACGGGAATTCACCCCTCCACTTT. Amino acids: CASSSDGNSPLHF.

This chain links TRBV7-2 with TRBJ2-1; weak D call: TRBD2 (6 bases). Trimming cost V 5 bases and J 2 bases, with 16 bases left between them. Per the germline V gene, CDR1 is SGHTA and CDR2 is FQGNSA. This CDR3 has 16 amino acids. CDR3 sequence (DNA): TGTGCCAGCAGCCTCACCGGGAGCGCGGCCTACAATGAGCAGTTCTTC. Encoded protein: CASSLTGSAAYNEQFF.

The CDR3 is CASSKTVDTEAFF. The CDR3 coding sequence is TGTGCCAGCAGTAAGACAGTGGACACTGAAGCTTTCTTT. This sequence joins TRBV6-6 and TRBJ1-1, with D possibly TRBD1 on 5 matching bases. Trimming removed 5 bases from V and 3 bases from J, with 10 bases in between. The CDR3 spans 13 residues. Germline V gene sequence: CDR1 MNHNY, CDR2 SVGAGI (reference sequence).

This clone was observed a few times. The V and J genes are TRBV6-1 and TRBJ2-1, with 7 bases that match TRBD2. Losses at the gene ends were 0 bases for V and 3 bases for J; bases not matched to a gene: 2. This CDR3 spans 15 amino acids. Germline CDR1 reads MNHNS; CDR2 reads SASEGT. In DNA, the CDR3 is TGTGCCAGCAGTGAAGCCTCTAGCGGCTACAATGAGCAGTTCTTC. It translates to CASSEASSGYNEQFF.

The chain joins TRBV6-5 to TRBJ2-3; D remains unclear. There are 15 residues in the CDR3. CDR1 is MNHEY and CDR2 is SVGAGI in the germline V gene. V was shortened by 3 bases and J by 6 bases, with 16 bases between the two germline ends. CDR3 protein: CASSYSGRHVDTQYF. CDR3 bases: TGTGCCAGCAGTTATTCCGGTCGCCACGTGGATACGCAGTATTTT.

A single count supports this clone. The chain employs TRBV28 and TRBJ1-3, with D possibly TRBD1 on 5 matching bases. The CDR3 runs 15 residues. Germline CDR1 MDHEN, CDR2 SYDVKM. Trimming took 8 bases from V and 4 from J, leaving 18 bases between them. Here the CDR3 DNA reads TGTGCCAGCGTGGGACTTGCCCCAGAAGGAAACACCATATATTTT. Its translation is CASVGLAPEGNTIYF.

The chain couples TRBV10-3 to TRBJ1-1, with a tentative D call TRBD1 (5 bases). Germline assignment: CDR1 ENHRY and CDR2 SYGVKD. The CDR3 contains 13 residues. V lost 0 bases and J 8 bases, leaving 10 bases between the germline ends. The CDR3 bases are TGTGCCATCAGTGAGTCCGAGACAGCCGAAGCTTTCTTT. Protein: CAISESETAEAFF.

This clone was observed a single time. The chain links TRBV5-1 to TRBJ1-4, with D perhaps TRBD1 (6 bases). The CDR3 runs to 15 residues. Trimming pared 0 bases from V and 7 bases from J, leaving 13 bases between. The V gene's germline CDR1 is SGHRS and CDR2 YFSETQ. Here the CDR3 DNA reads TGCGCCAGCAGCTTGGATCCAGGGGCGGGTGAAAAACTGTTTTTT. It yields the protein CASSLDPGAGEKLFF.

The chain employs TRBV9 and TRBJ2-3, with D perhaps matching TRBD2 (5 bases). This CDR3 contains 14 residues. V dropped 3 bases and J dropped 0 bases, with 8 bases sitting between them. CDR1 SGDLS and CDR2 YYNGEE come from the germline V gene. The CDR3 loop reads CASSAGLSTDTQYF. CDR3 DNA sequence: TGTGCCAGCAGCGCAGGACTTAGCACAGATACGCAGTATTTT.

This clone was counted a single time. This chain links TRBV5-1 with TRBJ1-2; TRBD1 is a possible D gene (6 bases). Germline CDR1 is SGHRS and CDR2 is YFSETQ. CDR3 length: 13 residues. V was clipped by 3 bases and J by 7 bases, with 13 bases between them. The DNA of the CDR3 is TGCGCCAGCAGCTCGGCAGGGGTCCGTGGCTACACCTTC. This translates into CASSSAGVRGYTF.

V usage is TRBV28 and J usage is TRBJ1-2; D perhaps matches TRBD1 (6 bases). Between the trimmed V and J ends, which lost 5 bases and 4 bases, there was a span of 8 bases. The V gene's germline CDR1 is MDHEN and CDR2 SYDVKM. This CDR3 has 12 residues. CDR3: CASSTQGYGYTF. DNA of the CDR3: TGTGCCAGCAGTACACAGGGCTATGGCTACACCTTC.

The V and J genes are TRBV7-2 and TRBJ1-3; D call uncertain. Germline loops: CDR1 SGHTA, CDR2 FQGNSA. V was clipped by 5 bases and J by 2 bases, with 10 bases between them. The CDR3 length is 14 residues. CDR3 sequence (DNA): TGTGCCAGCAGCCTGCTTAGCGCTGGAAACACCATATATTTT. Its translation is CASSLLSAGNTIYF.